These T cell receptor beta chains were read from a single sample in a study of T cells in Graves' hyperthyroidism and ophthalmopathy. TCRdb re-analysed the multiplex PCR reads in MiXCR, keeping a single row per CDR3 protein. The sample carries around 250,000 distinct CDR3 sequences, about 15% recorded once. The sequenced material came from blood. Receptors originate from a woman under 30 with Graves' ophthalmopathy. CDR3s include the opening cysteine and the closing phenylalanine or tryptophan. Fields, in order: CDR3 protein, CDR3 DNA, D gene, J gene, V gene, CDR3 length, clone size. The D gene is left open where the match is weak. Size values are once, few and many counts, or a class for expanded clones, and some rows have none.

cdr3_aa: CASSVGTSDYNEQFF
cdr3_nt: TGTGCCAGCAGCGTAGGGACTAGCGACTACAATGAGCAGTTCTTC
d_call: TRBD2
j_call: TRBJ2-1
v_call: TRBV9
cdr3_length: 15
clone_size: NA

cdr3_aa: CASSFGGGLTQETQYF
cdr3_nt: TGTGCTAGCAGCTTTGGGGGAGGACTTACTCAAGAGACCCAGTACTTC
d_call: NA
j_call: TRBJ2-5
v_call: TRBV7-7
cdr3_length: 16
clone_size: NA

cdr3_aa: CASSPTSGIGDTQYF
cdr3_nt: TGTGCCAGCAGCCCGACTAGCGGGATTGGAGATACGCAGTATTTT
d_call: TRBD2
j_call: TRBJ2-3
v_call: TRBV12-3/TRBV12-4
cdr3_length: 15
clone_size: many

cdr3_aa: CASSPGQNTEAFF
cdr3_nt: TGTGCCAGCTCACCGGGACAGAACACTGAAGCTTTCTTT
d_call: NA
j_call: TRBJ1-1
v_call: TRBV18
cdr3_length: 13
clone_size: medium-sized

cdr3_aa: CATSREGLTYNEQFF
cdr3_nt: TGTGCCACCAGCAGAGAAGGACTCACCTACAATGAGCAGTTCTTC
d_call: NA
j_call: TRBJ2-1
v_call: TRBV15
cdr3_length: 15
clone_size: many

cdr3_aa: CASSVSGGLSSYEQYF
cdr3_nt: TGTGCCAGCAGTGTGAGTGGGGGGTTGAGCTCCTACGAGCAGTACTTC
d_call: NA
j_call: TRBJ2-7
v_call: TRBV2
cdr3_length: 16
clone_size: many

cdr3_aa: CASSQDGHRVQPQHF
cdr3_nt: TGCGCCAGCAGCCAAGATGGACACCGAGTTCAGCCCCAGCATTTT
d_call: NA
j_call: TRBJ1-5
v_call: TRBV4-1
cdr3_length: 15
clone_size: many

cdr3_aa: CASSQDKGLAREQYF
cdr3_nt: TGTGCCAGCAGCCAAGATAAAGGACTAGCCCGCGAGCAGTACTTC
d_call: TRBD2
j_call: TRBJ2-7
v_call: TRBV14
cdr3_length: 15
clone_size: many

cdr3_aa: CASSSFQGSVDAFF
cdr3_nt: TGTGCCAGCAGCTCTTTTCAGGGTTCAGTTGATGCTTTCTTT
d_call: NA
j_call: TRBJ1-1
v_call: TRBV28
cdr3_length: 14
clone_size: many

cdr3_aa: CASTLGQWKINEAFF
cdr3_nt: TGTGCCAGCACCCTGGGACAATGGAAGATCAATGAAGCTTTCTTT
d_call: NA
j_call: TRBJ1-1
v_call: TRBV28
cdr3_length: 15
clone_size: NA

cdr3_aa: CASSPVGGSYEQYF
cdr3_nt: TGTGCCAGCAGCCCCGTGGGGGGGTCCTACGAGCAGTACTTC
d_call: TRBD2
j_call: TRBJ2-7
v_call: TRBV11-2
cdr3_length: 14
clone_size: NA

cdr3_aa: CSASPSGFSYEQYF
cdr3_nt: TGCAGTGCTAGCCCGAGCGGGTTCTCCTACGAGCAGTACTTC
d_call: NA
j_call: TRBJ2-7
v_call: TRBV20-1
cdr3_length: 14
clone_size: many

cdr3_aa: CASSPRRGLRQPQHF
cdr3_nt: TGTGCCAGCAGTCCCCGTCGGGGGTTAAGACAGCCCCAGCATTTT
d_call: NA
j_call: TRBJ1-5
v_call: TRBV6-1
cdr3_length: 15
clone_size: many